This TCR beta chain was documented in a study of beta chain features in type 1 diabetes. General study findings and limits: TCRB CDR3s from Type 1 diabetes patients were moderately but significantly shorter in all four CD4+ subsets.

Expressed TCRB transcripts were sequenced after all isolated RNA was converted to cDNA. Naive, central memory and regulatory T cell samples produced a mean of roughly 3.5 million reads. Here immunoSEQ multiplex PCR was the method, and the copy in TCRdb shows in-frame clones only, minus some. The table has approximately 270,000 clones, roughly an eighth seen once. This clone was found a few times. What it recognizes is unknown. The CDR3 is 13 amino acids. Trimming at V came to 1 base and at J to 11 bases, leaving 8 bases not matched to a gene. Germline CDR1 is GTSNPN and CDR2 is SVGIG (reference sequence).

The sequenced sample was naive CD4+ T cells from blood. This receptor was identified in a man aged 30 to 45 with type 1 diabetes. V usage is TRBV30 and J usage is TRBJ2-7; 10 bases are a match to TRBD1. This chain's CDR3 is CAWSGGQGGSEYF. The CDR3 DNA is TGTGCCTGGAGTGGAGGACAGGGGGGGTCGGAGTACTTC.